The entry below describes one TCR beta chain. No antigen is known for it. This entry belongs to a study of cytomegalovirus exposure and HLA in healthy donors. Overall study: The 130 or so validation repertoires, a later analysis reported, used the same platform as the approximately 670 repertoires from the first cohort.

Germline V gene data show CDR1 as MNHNS and CDR2 as SASEGT. The CDR3 is made up of 16 amino acids. The trim removed 4 bases at V and 9 bases at J, leaving 8 bases unmatched. Study conclusions and caveats: Using the classifier, cytomegalovirus status was reportedly diagnosed with high specificity and sensitivity.

The assay was immunoSEQ multiplex PCR, and TCRdb's table has in-frame clones only and misses some. The data contain some 200,000 clones, 75% to 95% of them singletons. The chain has TRBV6-1 and TRBJ2-1; 14 nucleotides agree with TRBD2. The receptor's source is a woman aged 18-29 years in good health and CMV-seronegative. Sequenced sample: PBMCs. The chain's CDR3 is CASSAPGLAGDGEQFF. The CDR3 DNA reads as TGTGCCAGCAGTGCTCCGGGACTAGCGGGAGACGGTGAGCAGTTCTTC.